The 29 T cell receptor beta chains reported below all come from one sample, sequenced in a study of T cell responses to AZD1222 COVID-19 vaccine. Assay used: immunoSEQ multiplex PCR; TCRdb lists only in-frame clones, some missing. The data contain 150,000 to 180,000 clones, 90% of them singletons. Sample: peripheral blood, taken 28 days after the second AZD1222 dose. Receptor source: an adult who received the AZD1222 COVID-19 vaccine.

The genes are TRBV2 and TRBJ1-4; the match to TRBD1 covers 7 bases. Germline V gene data show CDR1 as SNHLY and CDR2 as FYNNEI. The CDR3 runs to 15 residues. The ends lost 6 bases at V and 5 bases at J; junction bases unmatched: 9. The CDR3 here is CASSSRQGGNEKLFF. The CDR3 DNA sequence: TGTGCCAGCAGCTCCCGGCAGGGGGGAAATGAAAAACTGTTTTTT.

The chain combines TRBV7-3 with TRBJ2-7; D possibly corresponds to TRBD2 (6 bases). The germline CDR1 and CDR2 sequences are SGHTA and FQGTGA. The CDR3 is 15 residues long. Trimming left V 5 bases short and J 7 bases short, with 21 bases between. This CDR3 reads CASSIPGDSLSEQYF. In DNA form, the CDR3 reads TGTGCCAGCAGCATACCGGGAGACTCTCTCTCAGAGCAGTACTTC.

The rearrangement uses TRBV29-1 and TRBJ1-3, with a weak D call TRBD1 (5 bases). Trimming took 3 bases from V and 0 from J, leaving 9 bases between them. The CDR3 runs 14 residues. CDR1 is SQVTM and CDR2 is ANQGSEA in the germline V gene. CDR3 coding DNA: TGCAGCGTTGAGGGACGGAACTCTGGAAACACCATATATTTT. Translating it yields CSVEGRNSGNTIYF.

The rearrangement links TRBV30 to TRBJ1-2; maybe TRBD1 (5 bases). The V end lost 5 bases, the J end lost 8 bases, and 12 bases lay between the germline ends. This CDR3 region has 11 residues. Germline CDR1 and CDR2: GTSNPN and SVGIG (reference sequence). This CDR3 is CAWGAGEGYTF. CDR3 nucleotides: TGTGCCTGGGGGGCGGGAGAGGGCTACACCTTC. Full variable domain (rest looked up from reference TRBV30 and TRBJ1-2): SQTIHQWPATLVQPVGSPLSLECTVEGTSNPNLYWYRQAAGRGLQLLFYSVGIGQISSEVPQNLSASRPQDRQFILSSKKLLLSDSGFYLCAWGAGEGYTFGSGTRLTVV.

This clone was counted a single time. V usage is TRBV28 and J usage is TRBJ1-2, with D possibly TRBD1 on 6 matching bases. This CDR3 spans 13 amino acids. In germline, CDR1 is MDHEN, CDR2 SYDVKM. Deletions cut 8 bases from V and 4 bases from J, with 14 bases between. The CDR3 nucleotides are TGTGCCAGCGGAGGGGGGGGAGTCTATGGCTACACCTTC. As protein: CASGGGGVYGYTF.

This chain links TRBV10-3 with TRBJ1-1; no firm D call. Trimming took off 0 bases at V and 0 bases at J, with 8 bases between the two ends. The CDR3 has 15 amino acids. CDR1 ENHRY and CDR2 SYGVKD come from the germline V gene. CDR3 residues: CAISESMDLNTEAFF. The CDR3 DNA is TGTGCCATCAGTGAGTCCATGGACCTGAACACTGAAGCTTTCTTT.

A word on this clone: The junction and the germline gene differ at one end; a read error may be behind it. The gene calls are TRBV5-1 and TRBJ2-1, with 9 bases that match TRBD1. This CDR3 region has 15 residues. The germline gives CDR1 SGHRS, CDR2 YFSETQ. The CDR3 nucleotides are TGCGCCAGCAGCTCAGACAGGGGGGGTTCGGATGAACAGTTCTTC. Encoded protein: CASSSDRGGSDEQFF.

The chain uses TRBV9 and TRBJ1-1; TRBD1 aligns across 9 bases. Germline CDR1 reads SGDLS; CDR2 reads YYNGEE. V shed 3 bases, J shed 2 bases, and the junction held 8 bases outside the gene matches. This CDR3 spans 16 amino acids. The chain's CDR3 is CASSGGTGRLNTEAFF. The CDR3 nucleotides are TGTGCCAGCAGCGGGGGGACAGGGAGGTTAAACACTGAAGCTTTCTTT. Looking up the rest from reference TRBV9 and TRBJ1-1 gives the full variable domain: DSGVTQTPKHLITATGQRVTLRCSPRSGDLSVYWYQQSLDQGLQFLIQYYNGEERAKGNILERFSAQQFPDLHSELNLSSLELGDSALYFCASSGGTGRLNTEAFFGQGTRLTVV.

The chain links TRBV9 to TRBJ2-2; 10 bases agree with TRBD2. The CDR3 consists of 16 residues. V was pared by 2 bases and J by 6 bases, with 7 bases of the junction left unmatched. Germline values: CDR1 SGDLS, CDR2 YYNGEE. CDR3: CASSVRLAGVAGELFF. As DNA, the CDR3 is TGTGCCAGCAGCGTGAGGCTAGCGGGAGTGGCCGGGGAGCTGTTTTTT.

The chain recombines TRBV2 with TRBJ1-2; no reliable D call. The V end lost 1 base, the J end lost 4 bases, and 10 bases lay between the germline ends. CDR3 length equals 14 residues. Looked up from germline, CDR1 is SNHLY and CDR2 is FYNNEI. The CDR3, as DNA: TGTGCCAGCAGTGAAGACGGCGGTATCTATGGCTACACCTTC. Its translation is CASSEDGGIYGYTF. Drawing the rest from reference TRBV2 and TRBJ1-2, the complete variable domain is EPEVTQTPSHQVTQMGQEVILRCVPISNHLYFYWYRQILGQKVEFLVSFYNNEISEKSEIFDDQFSVERPDGSNFTLKIRSTKLEDSAMYFCASSEDGGIYGYTFGSGTRLTVV.

CDR3 nucleotides: TGTGCCAGCGGTCACGGGGGGTCCTACGAGCAGTACTTC. Translation gives CASGHGGSYEQYF. This chain links TRBV27 with TRBJ2-7; TRBD2 agrees at 7 bases. The J segment lost 1 base and the V segment lost 8 bases, leaving 5 bases of the junction unmatched. The germline CDR1 and CDR2 sequences are MNHEY and SMNVEV (reference sequence). This CDR3 spans 13 amino acids.

The chain carries TRBV2 and TRBJ1-4, with 7 bases aligning to TRBD1. Germline values: CDR1 SNHLY, CDR2 FYNNEI. V trimming: 7 bases; J trimming: 1 base; junction bases outside the gene matches: 6. The CDR3 runs to 15 residues. This CDR3 reads CASNRGQGTNEKLFF. The CDR3 bases are TGTGCCAGCAATAGGGGGCAGGGAACTAATGAAAAACTGTTTTTT.

The chain couples TRBV6-5 to TRBJ2-3, with a weak D call TRBD2 (7 bases). This CDR3 contains 16 residues. Germline V gives CDR1 MNHEY, CDR2 SVGAGI. Trimming pared 3 bases from V and 2 bases from J, leaving 15 bases between. The CDR3 DNA is TGTGCCAGCAGTTATGGTCTGGGGGGGCTCACAGATACGCAGTATTTT. Protein: CASSYGLGGLTDTQYF.

This chain links TRBV6-5 with TRBJ1-1, with 7 bases identical to TRBD1. Germline trimming cut 8 bases from V and 5 bases from J; bases unmatched to any gene: 8. CDR3 length: 13 residues. CDR1 is MNHEY, CDR2 SVGAGI, per germline. For the CDR3, the DNA is TGTGCCAGCGGAACAGGGGCACGTACTGAAGCTTTCTTT. This sequence encodes CASGTGARTEAFF.

This chain joins TRBV11-2 and TRBJ2-6, with unresolved D. This CDR3 region has 13 residues. Germline-derived CDR1 and CDR2 are SGHAT and FQNNGV. Between the trimmed V and J ends, which lost 6 bases and 4 bases, there was a span of 7 bases. DNA for the CDR3: TGTGCCAGCAGACCTTTGGGGGCCAACGTCCTGACTTTC. Translation: CASRPLGANVLTF. The full variable domain, in which reference TRBV11-2 and TRBJ2-6 provide the parts outside the CDR3, is EAGVAQSPRYKIIEKRQSVAFWCNPISGHATLYWYQQILGQGPKLLIQFQNNGVVDDSQLPKDRFSAERLKGVDSTLKIQPAKLEDSAVYLCASRPLGANVLTFGAGSRLTVL.

This clone occurred once. V is TRBV7-8 and J is TRBJ2-1; 10 bases are shared with TRBD1. Germline assignment: CDR1 SGHVS and CDR2 FQNEAQ. J lost 7 bases, V lost 5 bases, and 8 bases had no gene match. The length of the CDR3 is 15 residues. DNA of the CDR3: TGTGCCAGCAGCCAGGGACAGGGGAGGTTGAATGAGCAGTTCTTC. The encoded protein is CASSQGQGRLNEQFF.

The chain joins TRBV5-1 to TRBJ2-1, with TRBD2 identical over 15 bases. Per the germline V gene, CDR1 is SGHRS and CDR2 is YFSETQ. V dropped 5 bases and J dropped 6; count of bases not matched to a gene: 9. CDR3 length equals 17 residues. The CDR3 protein is CASRGLAGGGPLNEQFF. The CDR3 nucleotides read TGCGCCAGCAGGGGACTAGCGGGAGGCGGTCCCCTCAATGAGCAGTTCTTC.

Only a few counts were recorded for this clone. This chain connects TRBV11-3 to TRBJ2-3; D uncertain. The length of the CDR3 is 13 residues. Trimming took 5 bases from V and 0 from J, leaving 6 bases between them. Per the germline V gene, CDR1 is SGHNT and CDR2 is YENEEA. CDR3 amino acids: CASSPGSTDTQYF. CDR3 bases: TGTGCCAGCAGCCCCGGGAGCACAGATACGCAGTATTTT.

Ten or more counts support this clone. The gene calls are TRBV18 and TRBJ1-3; no firm D call. CDR3 size: 14 residues. The V end lost 6 bases, the J end lost 0 bases, and 9 bases lay between the germline ends. The germline gives CDR1 KGHSH, CDR2 LQKENI. The CDR3 protein is CASSIGNSGNTIYF. In DNA, the CDR3 is TGTGCCAGCTCTATCGGGAACTCTGGAAACACCATATATTTT.

CDR3 DNA sequence: TGTGCCAGCTCAAAACACCACCAAGAGACCCAGTACTTC. Translation gives CASSKHHQETQYF. This chain links TRBV18 with TRBJ2-5, with D uncertain. The CDR3 sequence is 13 residues long. V dropped 5 bases and J dropped 0 bases, with 7 bases sitting between them. Per germline, CDR1 KGHSH and CDR2 LQKENI.

The chain couples TRBV25-1 to TRBJ1-1, with 8 bases fitting TRBD1. Germline lookup yields CDR1 MGHDK and CDR2 SYGVNS. V lost 11 bases, J lost 4 bases, and 3 bases stayed unmatched. The CDR3 covers 11 residues. CDR3 in amino acids: CASGGGTEAFF. DNA for the CDR3: TGTGCCTCAGGGGGCGGCACTGAAGCTTTCTTT. Using reference TRBV25-1 and TRBJ1-1 for the parts outside the CDR3, the full variable domain is EADIYQTPRYLVIGTGKKITLECSQTMGHDKMYWYQQDPGMELHLIHYSYGVNSTEKGDLSSESTVSRIRTEHFPLTLESARPSHTSQYLCASGGGTEAFFGQGTRLTVV.

The J gene is TRBJ1-1, the V gene TRBV7-8; TRBD1 might be the D (5 bases). This CDR3 has 15 amino acids. Germline V gives CDR1 SGHVS, CDR2 FQNEAQ. V gave up 4 bases and J gave up 1 base, with 13 bases separating them. CDR3: CASSSFKGKNTEAFF. CDR3 nucleotide sequence: TGTGCCAGCAGCTCGTTTAAGGGGAAGAACACTGAAGCTTTCTTT.

V and J are TRBV6-5 and TRBJ2-1, with TRBD2 identical over 9 bases. This CDR3 region has 16 residues. V was clipped by 4 bases and J by 6 bases; unmatched bases: 10. Germline CDR1 reads MNHEY; CDR2 reads SVGAGI. Here the CDR3 reads CASSSVGTSKSNEQFF. The CDR3 DNA reads TGTGCCAGCAGTTCAGTAGGGACTAGCAAATCCAATGAGCAGTTCTTC.

DNA of the CDR3: TGTGCCAGCAGTTATGCGGTCACCTATAATTCACCCCTCCACTTT. This translates into CASSYAVTYNSPLHF. The genes are TRBV6-5 and TRBJ1-6; D gene uncertain. CDR1 MNHEY and CDR2 SVGAGI come from the germline V gene. The CDR3 length is 15 residues. Trimming took 3 bases from V and 2 from J, leaving 8 bases between them.

This clone is a singleton in its sample. CDR3 bases: TGTGCCAGCTCACCATACCGGGACAGGGGCGGCAATCAGCCCCAGCATTTT. It translates to CASSPYRDRGGNQPQHF. The chain uses TRBV18 and TRBJ1-5, with TRBD1 matching 10 bases. The J segment lost 2 bases and the V segment lost 2 bases, leaving 6 bases of the junction unmatched. The germline gives CDR1 KGHSH, CDR2 LQKENI. The CDR3 loop spans 17 amino acids. Complete variable domain (other parts from reference TRBV18 and TRBJ1-5): NAGVMQNPRHLVRRRGQEARLRCSPMKGHSHVYWYRQLPEEGLKFMVYLQKENIIDESGMPKERFSAEFPKEGPSILRIQQVVRGDSAAYFCASSPYRDRGGNQPQHFGDGTRLSIL.

This chain uses TRBV28 with TRBJ2-5, with 10 positions matching TRBD1. CDR1 and CDR2 (germline): MDHEN, SYDVKM. J gave up 9 bases and V 4 bases, and 8 bases lay outside the gene matches. The CDR3 loop spans 14 amino acids. The CDR3 sequence is CASSSPGQGMAQYF. The CDR3 nucleotides read TGTGCCAGCAGTTCTCCGGGACAGGGGATGGCCCAGTACTTC.

V is TRBV19 and J is TRBJ2-3; the D gene is possibly TRBD2 (5 bases). CDR1 and CDR2 (germline): LNHDA, SQIVND (reference sequence). The CDR3 totals 15 residues. V was clipped by 6 bases and J by 2 bases, with 15 bases between them. The CDR3 reads CASRLGGSFTDTQYF. In nucleotides, the CDR3 is TGTGCCAGTAGGCTGGGCGGGTCCTTCACAGATACGCAGTATTTT.

The V gene is TRBV5-1, the J gene TRBJ1-3; no reliable D call. V lost 4 bases and J 4 bases, leaving 15 bases between the germline ends. Germline lookup yields CDR1 SGHRS and CDR2 YFSETQ. The CDR3 runs 15 residues. In nucleotides, the CDR3 is TGCGCCAGCAGCGGCTCAACAGCTCCCGGAAACACCATATATTTT. It specifies CASSGSTAPGNTIYF.

CDR3 amino acids: CASSYSSDRVEKLFF. CDR3 DNA: TGTGCCAGCAGTTACTCCTCGGACAGGGTGGAGAAACTGTTTTTT. The chain recombines TRBV6-5 with TRBJ1-4; TRBD1 aligns across 8 bases. The CDR3 is 15 amino acids. V shed 0 bases, J shed 11 bases, and the junction held 8 bases outside the gene matches. The germline V gene encodes CDR1 MNHEY and CDR2 SVGAGI.